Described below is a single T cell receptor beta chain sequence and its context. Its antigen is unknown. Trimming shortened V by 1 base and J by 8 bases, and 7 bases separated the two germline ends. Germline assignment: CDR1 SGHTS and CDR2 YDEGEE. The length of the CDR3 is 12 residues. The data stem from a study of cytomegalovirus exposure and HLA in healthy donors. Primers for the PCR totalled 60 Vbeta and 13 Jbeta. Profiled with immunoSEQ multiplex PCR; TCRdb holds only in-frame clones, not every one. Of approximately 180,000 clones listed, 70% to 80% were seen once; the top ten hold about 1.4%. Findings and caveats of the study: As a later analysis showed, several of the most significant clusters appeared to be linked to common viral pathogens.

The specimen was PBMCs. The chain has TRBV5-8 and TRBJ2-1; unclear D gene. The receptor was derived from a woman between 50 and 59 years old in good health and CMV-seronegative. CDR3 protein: CASSLFYYEQFF. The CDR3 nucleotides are TGTGCCAGCAGCTTGTTTTACTATGAGCAGTTCTTC.